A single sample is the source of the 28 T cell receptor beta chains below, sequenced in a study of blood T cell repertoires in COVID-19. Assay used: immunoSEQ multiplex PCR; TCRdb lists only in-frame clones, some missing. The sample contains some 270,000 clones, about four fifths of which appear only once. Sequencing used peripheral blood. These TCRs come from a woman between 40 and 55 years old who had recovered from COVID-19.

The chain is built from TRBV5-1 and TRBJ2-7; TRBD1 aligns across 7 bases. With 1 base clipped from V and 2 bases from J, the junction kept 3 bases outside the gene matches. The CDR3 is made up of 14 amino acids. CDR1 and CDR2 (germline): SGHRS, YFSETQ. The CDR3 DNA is TGCGCCAGCAGCTTGACAGGGGTTACCTACGAGCAGTACTTC. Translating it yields CASSLTGVTYEQYF.

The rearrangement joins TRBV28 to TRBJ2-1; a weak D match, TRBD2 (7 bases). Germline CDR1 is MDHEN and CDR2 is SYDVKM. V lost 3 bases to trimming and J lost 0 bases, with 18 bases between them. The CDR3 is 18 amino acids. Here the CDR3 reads CASSLVGNGGLSYNEQFF. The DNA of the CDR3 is TGTGCCAGCAGTTTGGTTGGGAACGGGGGGCTCTCCTACAATGAGCAGTTCTTC.

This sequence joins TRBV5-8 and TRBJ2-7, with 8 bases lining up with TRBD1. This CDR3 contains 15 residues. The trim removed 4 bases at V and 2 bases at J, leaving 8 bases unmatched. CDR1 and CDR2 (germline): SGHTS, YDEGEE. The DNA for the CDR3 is TGTGCCAGCAGCGAAGGACAGGGTGGAACCTACGAGCAGTACTTC. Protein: CASSEGQGGTYEQYF.

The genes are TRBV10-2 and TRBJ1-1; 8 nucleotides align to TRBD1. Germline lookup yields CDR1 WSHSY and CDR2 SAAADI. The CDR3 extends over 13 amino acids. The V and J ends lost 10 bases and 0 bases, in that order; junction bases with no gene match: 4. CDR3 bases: TGCGCCACCAGGGACAGGATGAACACTGAAGCTTTCTTT. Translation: CATRDRMNTEAFF.

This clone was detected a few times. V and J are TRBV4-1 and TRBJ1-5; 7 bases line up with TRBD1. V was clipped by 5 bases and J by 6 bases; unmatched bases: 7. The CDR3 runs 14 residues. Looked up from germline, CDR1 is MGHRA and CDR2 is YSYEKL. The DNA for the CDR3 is TGCGCCAGCAGCTACAGGGGAAGGGGTCAGCCCCAGCATTTT. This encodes CASSYRGRGQPQHF.

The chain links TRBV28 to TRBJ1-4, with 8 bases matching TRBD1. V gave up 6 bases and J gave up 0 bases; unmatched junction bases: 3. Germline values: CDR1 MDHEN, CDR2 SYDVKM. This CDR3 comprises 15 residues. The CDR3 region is CASSKTGATNEKLFF. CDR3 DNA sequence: TGTGCCAGCAGCAAGACAGGGGCAACTAATGAAAAACTGTTTTTT.

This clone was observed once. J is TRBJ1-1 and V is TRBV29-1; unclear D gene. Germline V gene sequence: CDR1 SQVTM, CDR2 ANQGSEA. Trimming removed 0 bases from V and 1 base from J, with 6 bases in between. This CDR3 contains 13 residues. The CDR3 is CSVEDRGNTEAFF. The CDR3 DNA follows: TGCAGCGTTGAAGATAGAGGGAACACTGAAGCTTTCTTT.

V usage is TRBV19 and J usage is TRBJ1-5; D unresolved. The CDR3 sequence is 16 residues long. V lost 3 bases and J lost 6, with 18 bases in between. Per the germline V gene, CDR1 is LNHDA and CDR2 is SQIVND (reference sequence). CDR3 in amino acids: CASSIGSGLMRQPQHF. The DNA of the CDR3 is TGTGCCAGTAGTATTGGCTCGGGGTTAATGCGTCAGCCCCAGCATTTT.

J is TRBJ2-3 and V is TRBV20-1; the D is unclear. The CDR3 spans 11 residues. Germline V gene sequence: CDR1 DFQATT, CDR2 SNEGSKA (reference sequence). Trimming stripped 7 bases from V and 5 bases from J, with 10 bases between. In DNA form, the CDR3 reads TGCAGTGAATTGGCAGGAGATACGCAGTATTTT. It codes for CSELAGDTQYF.

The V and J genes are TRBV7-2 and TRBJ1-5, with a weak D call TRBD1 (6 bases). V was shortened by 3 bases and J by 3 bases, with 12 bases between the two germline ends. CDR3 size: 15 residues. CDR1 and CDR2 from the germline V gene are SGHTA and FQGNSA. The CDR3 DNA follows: TGTGCCAGCAGCTTTACAGGGAGCCTCAATCAGCCCCAGCATTTT. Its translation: CASSFTGSLNQPQHF. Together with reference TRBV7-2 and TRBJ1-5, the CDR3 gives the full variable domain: GAGVSQSPSNKVTEKGKDVELRCDPISGHTALYWYRQSLGQGLEFLIYFQGNSAPDKSGLPSDRFSAERTGGSVSTLTIQRTQQEDSAVYLCASSFTGSLNQPQHFGDGTRLSIL.

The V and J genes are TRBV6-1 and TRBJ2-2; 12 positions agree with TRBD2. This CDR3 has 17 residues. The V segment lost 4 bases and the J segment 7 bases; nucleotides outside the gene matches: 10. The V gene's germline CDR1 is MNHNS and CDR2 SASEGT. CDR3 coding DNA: TGTGCCAGCAGTGCCCGACTAGCGGGGGCCCCAGGCGGGGAGCTGTTTTTT. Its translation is CASSARLAGAPGGELFF.

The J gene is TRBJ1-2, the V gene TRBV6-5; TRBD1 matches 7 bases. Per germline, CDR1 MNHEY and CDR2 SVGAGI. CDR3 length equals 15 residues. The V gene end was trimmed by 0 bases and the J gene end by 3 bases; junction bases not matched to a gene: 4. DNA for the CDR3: TGTGCCAGCAGTTACTCGAGGGGACAGTACTATGGCTACACCTTC. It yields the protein CASSYSRGQYYGYTF.

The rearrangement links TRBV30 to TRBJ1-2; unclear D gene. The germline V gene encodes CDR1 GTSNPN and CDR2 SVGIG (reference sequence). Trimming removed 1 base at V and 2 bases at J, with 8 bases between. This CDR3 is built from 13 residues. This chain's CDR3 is CAWSAYVNYGYTF. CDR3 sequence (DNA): TGTGCCTGGAGTGCCTATGTAAACTATGGCTACACCTTC.

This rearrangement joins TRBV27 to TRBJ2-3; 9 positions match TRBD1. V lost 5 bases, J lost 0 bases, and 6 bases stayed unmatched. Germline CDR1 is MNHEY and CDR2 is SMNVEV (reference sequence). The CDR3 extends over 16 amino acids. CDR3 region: CASSPWTGVSTDTQYF. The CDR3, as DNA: TGTGCCAGCAGTCCATGGACAGGGGTCAGCACAGATACGCAGTATTTT.

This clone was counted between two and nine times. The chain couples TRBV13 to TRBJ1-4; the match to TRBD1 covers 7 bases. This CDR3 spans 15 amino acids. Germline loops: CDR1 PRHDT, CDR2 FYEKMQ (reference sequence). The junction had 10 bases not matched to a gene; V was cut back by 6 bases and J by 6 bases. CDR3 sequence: CASRYRGGDDEKLFF. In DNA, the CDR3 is TGTGCCAGCAGATACAGGGGAGGAGACGATGAAAAACTGTTTTTT.

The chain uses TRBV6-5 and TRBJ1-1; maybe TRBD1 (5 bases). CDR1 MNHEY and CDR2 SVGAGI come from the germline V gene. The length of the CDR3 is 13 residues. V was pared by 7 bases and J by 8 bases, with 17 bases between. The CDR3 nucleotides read TGTGCCAGCATAGGGGCCAAGGCCCCAGAAGCTTTCTTT. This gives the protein CASIGAKAPEAFF.

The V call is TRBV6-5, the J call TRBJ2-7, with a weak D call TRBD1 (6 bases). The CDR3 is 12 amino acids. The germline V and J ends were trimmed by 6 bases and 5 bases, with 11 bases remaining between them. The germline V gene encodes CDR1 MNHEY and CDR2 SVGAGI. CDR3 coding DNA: TGTGCCAGCAGAACAGGGAGAGACGAGCAGTACTTC. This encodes CASRTGRDEQYF.

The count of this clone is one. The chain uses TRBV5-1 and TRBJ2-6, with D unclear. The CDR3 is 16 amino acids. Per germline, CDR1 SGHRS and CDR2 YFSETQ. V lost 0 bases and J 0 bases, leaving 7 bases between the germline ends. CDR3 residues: CASSLGAASGANVLTF. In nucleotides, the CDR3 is TGCGCCAGCAGCTTGGGGGCCGCCTCTGGGGCCAACGTCCTGACTTTC.

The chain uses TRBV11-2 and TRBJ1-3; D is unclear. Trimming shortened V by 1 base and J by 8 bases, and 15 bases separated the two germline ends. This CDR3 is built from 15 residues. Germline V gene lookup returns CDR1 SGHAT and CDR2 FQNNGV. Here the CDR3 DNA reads TGTGCCAGCAGCTTAGTTAGGAGGGCGTCCGACACCATATATTTT. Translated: CASSLVRRASDTIYF.

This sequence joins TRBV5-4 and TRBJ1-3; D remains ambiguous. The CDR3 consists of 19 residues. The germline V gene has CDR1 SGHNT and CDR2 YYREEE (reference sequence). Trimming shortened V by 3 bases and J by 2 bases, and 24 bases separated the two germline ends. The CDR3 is CASSSQVPVGYAPGNTIYF. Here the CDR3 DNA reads TGTGCCAGCAGCTCCCAGGTTCCGGTAGGATACGCGCCTGGAAACACCATATATTTT.

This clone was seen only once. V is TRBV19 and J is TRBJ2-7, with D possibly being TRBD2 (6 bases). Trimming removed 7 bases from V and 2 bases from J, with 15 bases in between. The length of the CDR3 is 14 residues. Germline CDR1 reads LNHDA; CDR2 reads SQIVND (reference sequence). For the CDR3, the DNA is TGTGCCAGTAACCCAGGGACTTTAACCTACGAGCAGTACTTC. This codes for CASNPGTLTYEQYF.

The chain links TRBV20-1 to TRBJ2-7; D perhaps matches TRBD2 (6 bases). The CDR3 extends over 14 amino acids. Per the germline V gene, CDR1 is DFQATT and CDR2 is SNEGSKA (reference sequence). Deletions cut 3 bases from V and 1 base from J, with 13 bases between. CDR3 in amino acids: CSASLAGISYEQYF. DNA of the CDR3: TGCAGTGCTAGTCTGGCGGGGATTTCCTACGAGCAGTACTTC.

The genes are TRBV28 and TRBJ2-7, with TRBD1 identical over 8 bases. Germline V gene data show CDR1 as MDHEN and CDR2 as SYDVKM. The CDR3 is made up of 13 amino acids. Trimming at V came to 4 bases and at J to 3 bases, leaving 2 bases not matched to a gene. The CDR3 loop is CASSWTGNYEQYF. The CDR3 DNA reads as TGTGCCAGCAGTTGGACAGGGAACTACGAGCAGTACTTC.

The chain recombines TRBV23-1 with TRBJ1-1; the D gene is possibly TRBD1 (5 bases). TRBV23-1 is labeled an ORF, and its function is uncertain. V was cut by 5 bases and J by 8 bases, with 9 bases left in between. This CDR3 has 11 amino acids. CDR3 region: CASSSPGEAFF. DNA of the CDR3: TGCGCCAGCAGTTCACCAGGGGAAGCTTTCTTT.

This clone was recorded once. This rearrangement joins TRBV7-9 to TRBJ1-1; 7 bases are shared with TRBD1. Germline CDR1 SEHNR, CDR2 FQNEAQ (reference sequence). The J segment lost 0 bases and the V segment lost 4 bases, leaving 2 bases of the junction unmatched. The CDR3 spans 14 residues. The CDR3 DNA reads TGTGCCAGCAGCTCGGGGACAGTGAACACTGAAGCTTTCTTT. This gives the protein CASSSGTVNTEAFF.

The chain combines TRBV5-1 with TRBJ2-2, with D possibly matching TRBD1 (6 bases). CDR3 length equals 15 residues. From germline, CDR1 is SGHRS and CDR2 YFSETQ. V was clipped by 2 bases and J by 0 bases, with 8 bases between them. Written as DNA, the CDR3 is TGCGCCAGCAGCTTCGGGACAACGAACACCGGGGAGCTGTTTTTT. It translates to CASSFGTTNTGELFF.

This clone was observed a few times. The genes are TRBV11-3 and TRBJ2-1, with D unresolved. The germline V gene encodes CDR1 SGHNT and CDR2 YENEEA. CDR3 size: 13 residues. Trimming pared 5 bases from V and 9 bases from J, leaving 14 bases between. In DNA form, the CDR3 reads TGTGCCAGCAGCCCTAGAAGCCTTGGTGAGCAGTTCTTC. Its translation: CASSPRSLGEQFF.

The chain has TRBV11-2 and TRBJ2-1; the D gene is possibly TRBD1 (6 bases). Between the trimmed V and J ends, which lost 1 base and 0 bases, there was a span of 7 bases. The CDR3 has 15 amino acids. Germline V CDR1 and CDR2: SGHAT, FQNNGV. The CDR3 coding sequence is TGTGCCAGCAGCTTAGGGGGGCTCTCCTACAATGAGCAGTTCTTC. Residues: CASSLGGLSYNEQFF.